This T cell receptor beta chain was documented in a study of blood T cell repertoires in COVID-19. Study-wide background: Samples representing acute and convalescent COVID-19 were sourced from the United States, Italy and Spain. T cells, B-cell-depleted T cells, or PBMCs supplied cDNA or gDNA.

This clone was observed a single time. Authors' processing steps: Researchers report that nucleated cell counts were estimated from reference gene primer amplification. Libraries were prepared by immunoSEQ multiplex PCR; TCRdb keeps only in-frame clonotypes and omits some of them. That table is the source of V, J and clone size, and D and trimming were worked out from the DNA. This sample has 150,000 to 200,000 clones; about 79% occur once, and the top ten carry about 28%. V was clipped by 4 bases and J by 8 bases; unmatched bases: 13. This CDR3 has 17 amino acids. The germline gives CDR1 PRHDT, CDR2 FYEKMQ (reference sequence).

Specimen: peripheral blood. The source of this sequence is a woman between 70 and 85 years old with acute or convalescent COVID-19. The rearrangement links TRBV13 to TRBJ1-6, with TRBD1 matching over 8 bases. The CDR3 bases are TGTGCCAGCAGCTCTGACGGCTTTGGACAGGGACATTCACCCCTCCACTTT. Protein sequence: CASSSDGFGQGHSPLHF.